This entry describes one TCR beta chain. Its specificity is not known. The data originate from a study of shared clonotypes between healthy human individuals. Study-wide background: Samples came from a couple of female and a few male donors aged 18 to 49. Each donor contributed plates that comprised three CD4 naive, three CD4 memory, two CD8 naive and one CD8 memory.

Produced via immunoSEQ multiplex PCR; TCRdb's table is partial and in-frame only. The profile shows some 1.4 million clones, roughly 97% of them singletons. Study-level results: Naive subsets typically showed greater estimated richness than memory subsets. Non-shared clonotypes had lower generation probabilities than those shared by all four donors.

This TCR was recovered from a young man in good health. The sequenced material came from naive CD4+ T cells sorted from blood. Subset reported: CD45RA+ positively selected.

CDR3 sequence reads: CAWNNLGETQYF. In DNA form, the CDR3 reads TGTGCCTGGAACAACTTGGGGGAGACCCAGTACTTC. This sequence joins TRBV30 and TRBJ2-5; no clear D. With 4 bases removed from V and 5 bases from J, the gap between germline ends came to 11 bases. This CDR3 is built from 12 residues. From germline, CDR1 is GTSNPN and CDR2 SVGIG (reference sequence).